This T cell receptor beta chain appears in the sequencing data of a study of blood T cells in healthy people across ages. This CDR3 comprises 15 residues. In germline, CDR1 is SGHTA, CDR2 FQGNSA. At least 6 micrograms of total RNA were extracted per sample. Study-wide results and limits: Bulk PBMC profiling left naive and antigen-experienced comparisons inconclusive.

Through a sample-barcoded 5' primer and a J-beta primer mix, a second PCR was run for roughly 6 to 11 cycles. Each cDNA molecule was tagged by a template-switch adaptor that had 12 random nucleotides. Via MiXCR, TCRdb re-called the 5' RACE reads, giving one row per CDR3 protein. Of fewer than 2,000,000 distinct CDR3 sequences detected, about 35% appear once; the ten largest clones hold 10% to 12%. Turning to this clonotype: Antigen specificity is unknown. A read error may produce the germline difference seen at one junction end.

The J gene is TRBJ2-7, the V gene TRBV7-2; TRBD1 matches at 11 bases. The clonotype originates from a woman in her twenties or thirties in good health. The sample comprised blood. In DNA form, the CDR3 reads TGTGTCAGCAGCTTAGTGGGGACAGGGGGATTCGAGCAGTACTTC. Amino acids: CVSSLVGTGGFEQYF.